This T cell receptor (beta chain) was found in a study of blood T cell repertoires in COVID-19. This CDR3 contains 13 residues. Trimming took 1 base from V and 4 from J, leaving 7 bases between them. Sequencing was performed with immunoSEQ multiplex PCR; in TCRdb, only in-frame clones are kept and a portion is missing. In the table there are 150,000 to 200,000 clones, around four fifths of which are singletons. The rearrangement joins TRBV12-3 or TRBV12-4 to TRBJ1-2; D is unresolved. Specimen: peripheral blood. The source is an older woman with COVID-19, enrolled during active disease. The CDR3 here is CASSLDEGYGYTF. CDR3 DNA sequence: TGTGCCAGCAGTTTAGACGAGGGCTATGGCTACACCTTC.